This paragraph covers one T cell receptor beta chain sequence. Antigen: not known. The protocol was immunoSEQ multiplex PCR, while the TCRdb copy is restricted to in-frame clones and leaves out a portion. Found here are roughly 150,000 clones, 92% of them singletons; the top ten hold about 10%. This sample was taken from a study of T cell responses to AZD1222 COVID-19 vaccine. The CDR3 covers 15 residues. Trimming left V 5 bases short and J 0 bases short, with 11 bases between. Germline loops: CDR1 MNHNY, CDR2 SVGAGI (reference sequence). The study's findings and limits: Nearly half of spike-specific TCRs reportedly target variant regions that are unmutated in the B.1.351 and B.1.1.7 variants. Only a handful of AZD1222 recipients, more than five in all, had baseline seropositivity. Clonal diversity was possibly underestimated; the donors were predominantly white British and more often female.

The chain links TRBV6-6 to TRBJ1-3, with D hard to call. The TCR was taken from an adult who received the AZD1222 COVID-19 vaccine. The starting material was peripheral blood, obtained 28 days after the second AZD1222 dose. CDR3 region: CASSLKRSSGNTIYF. The CDR3 DNA is TGTGCCAGCAGTCTGAAAAGGAGCTCTGGAAACACCATATATTTT.